Sequencing of this T cell receptor (beta chain) was carried out in a study of blood T cells in healthy people across ages. Overall study results and limits: Higher diversity and more naive CD4+ cells were features of long-lived donors, compared to aged donors. The authors considered diversity estimates from one million T cells to be underestimates. Older age coincided with a roughly linear decline in TCR beta diversity per million T cells.

About this clonotype itself: Its cognate antigen is unknown.

The CDR3 contains 16 residues. The germline V and J ends were trimmed by 4 bases and 3 bases, with 19 bases remaining between them. Germline CDR1 is SGDLS and CDR2 is YYNGEE. It was with a sample-barcoded 5' primer and a J-beta primer mix that a second PCR of roughly 6 to 12 cycles was run. One entry per CDR3 protein results from TCRdb running MiXCR on the 5' RACE reads. The sample contains about 1.6 million distinct CDR3 sequences, 30% to 35% of which appear only once. Each donor's blood draw was around 9.2 milliliters of peripheral blood. This TCR came from a woman between 25 and 40 years old in good health. The material sequenced was blood. This chain links TRBV9 with TRBJ2-5, with D tentatively TRBD2 (5 bases). Written as DNA, the CDR3 is TGTGCCAGCAGCCCCAGTGCCGGAGGCCTGGAAGAGACCCAGTACTTC. Protein: CASSPSAGGLEETQYF.